This is a list of T cell receptor beta chains from one sample in a study of blood T cell repertoires in COVID-19. The table came from immunoSEQ multiplex PCR; TCRdb's copy has only in-frame clones and leaves some out. The sample has about 170,000 clones; 70% to 90% are singletons. Sequencing input: peripheral blood. The receptors stem from a man in his forties or fifties who had recovered from COVID-19. The CDR3 runs from the conserved cysteine through the conserved F or W. A D gene is named only where the DNA matches it firmly. Expanded clones get a size class; other rows say once, few or many, or leave the size out.

>TRBV7-2|.|TRBJ1-1|14|.
CASRSPTGLTEAFF
TGTGCCAGCAGAAGCCCGACAGGTCTGACTGAAGCTTTCTTT
>TRBV28|.|TRBJ1-5|14|.
CASTIQRKNQPQHF
TGTGCCAGCACAATCCAGCGCAAAAATCAGCCCCAGCATTTT
>TRBV4-3|.|TRBJ1-6|17|TRBD1
CASSQDLRQGRDSPLHF
TGCGCCAGCAGCCAAGATCTGAGACAGGGCCGCGATTCACCCCTCCACTTT
>TRBV18|.|TRBJ2-3|15|TRBD1
CASSYVGQSTDTQYF
TGTGCCAGCTCGTACGTGGGACAGAGCACAGATACGCAGTATTTT
>TRBV6-6|.|TRBJ1-1|11|.
CASGIRQEAFF
TGTGCCAGCGGGATAAGACAGGAAGCTTTCTTT
>TRBV18|few|TRBJ2-7|14|TRBD2
CASSPGLAGTEQYF
TGTGCCAGCTCACCGGGGCTAGCGGGTACCGAGCAGTACTTC
>TRBV2|.|TRBJ2-2|14|.
CARFRPSVSGELFF
TGTGCCCGCTTTCGTCCGAGTGTGTCCGGGGAGCTGTTTTTT
>TRBV6-5|many|TRBJ1-2|12|.
CASPGANYGYTF
TGTGCGTCTCCCGGGGCTAACTATGGCTACACCTTC
>TRBV27|.|TRBJ2-2|11|.
CASSFAGELFF
TGTGCCAGCAGTTTCGCCGGGGAGCTGTTTTTT
>TRBV4-3|once|TRBJ2-7|18|TRBD2
CASSQQSGTSANSYEQYF
TGCGCCAGCAGCCAGCAGTCAGGGACTAGCGCCAACTCCTACGAGCAGTACTTC
>TRBV5-4|.|TRBJ2-3|12|.
CASSPEADTQYF
TGTGCCAGCAGCCCCGAGGCAGATACGCAGTATTTT
>TRBV7-3|once|TRBJ1-2|16|TRBD1
CASSPGQGKANYGYTF
TGTGCCAGCAGCCCCGGACAGGGGAAAGCTAACTATGGCTACACCTTC
>TRBV9|.|TRBJ1-4|14|.
CASSYGATNEKLFF
TGTGCCAGCAGCTACGGTGCAACTAATGAAAAACTGTTTTTT
>TRBV7-2|.|TRBJ2-5|17|TRBD2
CASSLARLAASQETQYF
TGTGCCAGCAGCTTAGCCAGACTAGCGGCAAGCCAAGAGACCCAGTACTTC
>TRBV19|.|TRBJ1-4|14|.
CASGTRQTNEKLFF
TGTGCCAGTGGGACAAGGCAAACTAATGAAAAACTGTTTTTT
>TRBV4-3|.|TRBJ1-5|15|.
CASSQDLGQNQPQHF
TGCGCCAGCAGCCAAGATCTTGGACAGAATCAGCCCCAGCATTTT
>TRBV2|.|TRBJ2-3|13|.
CASREWFGDTQYF
TGTGCCAGCAGAGAGTGGTTCGGAGATACGCAGTATTTT
>TRBV27|.|TRBJ2-3|16|TRBD2
CASSPLAGGRTDTQYF
TGTGCCAGCAGTCCCTTAGCGGGAGGGAGAACAGATACGCAGTATTTT
>TRBV5-6|.|TRBJ2-2|15|.
CASSLEAGLGGELFF
TGTGCCAGCAGCTTGGAGGCAGGGTTAGGCGGGGAGCTGTTTTTT
>TRBV12-3/TRBV12-4|few|TRBJ1-1|13|.
CASSRVMNTEAFF
TGTGCCAGCAGCCGAGTGATGAACACTGAAGCTTTCTTT
>TRBV5-6|once|TRBJ1-2|13|.
CASSLGQNYGYTF
TGTGCCAGCAGCTTGGGACAGAACTATGGCTACACCTTC